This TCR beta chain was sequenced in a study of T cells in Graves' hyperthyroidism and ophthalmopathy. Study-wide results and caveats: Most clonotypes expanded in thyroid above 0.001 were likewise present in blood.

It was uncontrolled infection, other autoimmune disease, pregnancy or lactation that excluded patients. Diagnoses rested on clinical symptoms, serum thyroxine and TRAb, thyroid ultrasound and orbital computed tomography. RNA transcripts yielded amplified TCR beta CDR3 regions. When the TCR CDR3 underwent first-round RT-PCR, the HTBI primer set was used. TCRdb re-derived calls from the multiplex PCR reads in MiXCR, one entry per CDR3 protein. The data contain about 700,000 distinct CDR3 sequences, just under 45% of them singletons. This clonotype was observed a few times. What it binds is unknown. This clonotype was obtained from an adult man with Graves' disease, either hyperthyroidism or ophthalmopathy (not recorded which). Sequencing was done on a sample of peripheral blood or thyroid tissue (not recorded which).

The CDR3 bases are TGTGCCAGCAGCTTACTCAGGGGAGAGACCCAGTACTTC. This translates into CASSLLRGETQYF. The chain couples TRBV7-9 to TRBJ2-5; D possibly corresponds to TRBD1 (6 bases). V lost 2 bases and J lost 4, with 8 bases in between. This CDR3 has 13 residues. Germline V gene data show CDR1 as SEHNR and CDR2 as FQNEAQ (reference sequence).